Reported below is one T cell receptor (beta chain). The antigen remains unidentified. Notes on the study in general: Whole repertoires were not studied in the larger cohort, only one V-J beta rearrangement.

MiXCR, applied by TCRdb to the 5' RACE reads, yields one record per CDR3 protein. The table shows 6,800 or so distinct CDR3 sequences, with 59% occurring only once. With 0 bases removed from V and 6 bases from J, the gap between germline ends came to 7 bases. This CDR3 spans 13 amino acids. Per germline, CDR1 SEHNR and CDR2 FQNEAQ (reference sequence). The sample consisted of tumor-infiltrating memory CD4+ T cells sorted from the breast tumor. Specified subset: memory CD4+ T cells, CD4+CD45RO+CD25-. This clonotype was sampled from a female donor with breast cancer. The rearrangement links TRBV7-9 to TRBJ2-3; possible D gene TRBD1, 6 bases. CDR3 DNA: TGTGCCAGCAGCTTAGCGACAGGCGATACGCAGTATTTT. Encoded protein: CASSLATGDTQYF.